The T cell receptor beta chain described here comes from a study of beta chain features in type 1 diabetes. Study results and caveats: Short templates might get an advantage during PCR, and this would be equal in patients and controls. Researchers report that Type 1 diabetes patients had moderately but significantly shorter TCRB CDR3s across all four CD4+ subsets.

Regarding this clone: Its target is unknown.

The germline gives CDR1 SGDLS, CDR2 YYNGEE. The CDR3 is 16 residues long. Trimming took 5 bases from V and 1 from J, leaving 18 bases between them. The entirety of the isolated RNA underwent reverse transcription, so expressed TCRB transcripts were sequenced. Some clones are missing from TCRdb's copy, which holds only in-frame ones; the method was immunoSEQ multiplex PCR. The sample includes approximately 730,000 clones, roughly 13% of them seen just once. Cells sorted by CD45RO/CCR7/CD25/CD127/CD95/CD27 comprised CD4+ naive, central memory, regulatory and stem cell-like memory cells. The sequence derives from a man aged 18 to 35 with type 1 diabetes. Specimen: naive CD4+ T cells from blood. The chain recombines TRBV9 with TRBJ1-1; a possible D gene is TRBD1 (6 bases). The CDR3 bases are TGTGCCAGCAGACCTCCGGGACAACTATCGAACACTGAAGCTTTCTTT. Protein product: CASRPPGQLSNTEAFF.